This T cell receptor beta chain derives from a study of T-cell reconstitution after alpha-beta-depleted transplantation in children. On this clonotype: One end of the junction varies from germline; a read error may be responsible.

Using unique molecular identifiers, the investigators prepared the TCRbeta library. TCRdb analysed the PCR reads with MiXCR anew, one entry per CDR3 protein. The data contain about 6,100 distinct CDR3 sequences, 15% to 20% of them singletons. This CDR3 has 16 residues. From germline, CDR1 is MNHEY and CDR2 SVGEGT. The source of this sequence is a male patient between 10 and 17 years old who had a stem cell transplant for acute myeloid leukemia, so the T cells may come from the graft donor. The chain carries TRBV6-2 or TRBV6-3 and TRBJ2-7; 9 bases line up with TRBD2. The input for sequencing was PBMCs, mostly from graft donor cells, taken 60 days after TCRalphabeta/CD19-depleted stem cell transplant. DNA for the CDR3: TGTGCCAGCAGTTCCGGAATTAGCGGGAGCTCCCACGAGCAGTACTTC. Translating gives CASSSGISGSSHEQYF.